A selection of T cell receptor beta chains follows, all from one sample in a study of blood T cell repertoires in COVID-19. Here immunoSEQ multiplex PCR was the method, and the copy in TCRdb shows in-frame clones only, minus some. The top ten clones hold approximately 1.9% of a sample with tens of thousands of clones, about 84% of them seen once. Sequenced sample: peripheral blood. Every receptor here comes from a woman in her sixties with acute or convalescent COVID-19. CDR3s include the opening cysteine and the closing phenylalanine or tryptophan. Fields, in order: D gene, clone size, V gene, J gene, CDR3 length, CDR3 protein, CDR3 DNA. The D gene is left open where the match is weak. Only part of the rows carry a size: once, few, many, or a class if the clone is expanded.

D gene: TRBD2
clone size: once
V gene: TRBV18
J gene: TRBJ2-5
CDR3 length: 13
CDR3 protein: CASSPGLKETQYF
CDR3 DNA: TGTGCCAGCTCACCGGGACTAAAGGAGACCCAGTACTTC

D gene: TRBD1
clone size: NA
V gene: TRBV7-2
J gene: TRBJ1-3
CDR3 length: 16
CDR3 protein: CASSLGRTGSGNTIYF
CDR3 DNA: TGTGCCAGCAGCTTAGGTAGGACAGGCTCTGGAAACACCATATATTTT

D gene: TRBD1
clone size: NA
V gene: TRBV14
J gene: TRBJ1-2
CDR3 length: 12
CDR3 protein: CASRQTGYGYTF
CDR3 DNA: TGTGCCAGCAGGCAGACAGGGTATGGCTACACCTTC

D gene: TRBD1
clone size: NA
V gene: TRBV18
J gene: TRBJ1-2
CDR3 length: 15
CDR3 protein: CASSPGTGRSDGYTF
CDR3 DNA: TGTGCCAGCTCACCAGGGACAGGGCGTTCAGATGGCTACACCTTC

D gene: TRBD1
clone size: NA
V gene: TRBV19
J gene: TRBJ1-4
CDR3 length: 17
CDR3 protein: CASSPRPGQTAGEKLFF
CDR3 DNA: TGTGCCAGTAGTCCAAGGCCGGGACAGACAGCCGGAGAAAAACTGTTTTTT

D gene: TRBD1
clone size: NA
V gene: TRBV5-1
J gene: TRBJ1-2
CDR3 length: 14
CDR3 protein: CASRIDRALGGYTF
CDR3 DNA: TGCGCCAGCCGAATTGACAGGGCGCTAGGTGGCTACACCTTC

D gene: TRBD1
clone size: NA
V gene: TRBV6-5
J gene: TRBJ2-2
CDR3 length: 15
CDR3 protein: CASRVQQGATGELFF
CDR3 DNA: TGTGCCAGCAGGGTACAGCAGGGGGCTACCGGGGAGCTGTTTTTT

D gene: NA
clone size: NA
V gene: TRBV20-1
J gene: TRBJ2-3
CDR3 length: 15
CDR3 protein: CSASPGVPYTDTQYF
CDR3 DNA: TGCAGTGCTAGTCCGGGAGTACCTTACACAGATACGCAGTATTTT

D gene: TRBD1
clone size: once
V gene: TRBV2
J gene: TRBJ1-2
CDR3 length: 16
CDR3 protein: CASMMDRSGANYGYTF
CDR3 DNA: TGTGCCAGCATGATGGACAGGTCTGGGGCTAACTATGGCTACACCTTC

D gene: TRBD1
clone size: NA
V gene: TRBV7-2
J gene: TRBJ1-5
CDR3 length: 16
CDR3 protein: CASSLGGTGLRQPQHF
CDR3 DNA: TGTGCCAGCAGCCTAGGGGGGACAGGGCTTCGGCAGCCCCAGCATTTT

D gene: NA
clone size: NA
V gene: TRBV4-2
J gene: TRBJ1-1
CDR3 length: 14
CDR3 protein: CASSLGGAGIEAFF
CDR3 DNA: TGTGCCAGCAGCCTAGGGGGGGCCGGGATAGAAGCTTTCTTT

D gene: TRBD2
clone size: NA
V gene: TRBV6-1
J gene: TRBJ2-7
CDR3 length: 16
CDR3 protein: CASSEAGRAGGPPQYF
CDR3 DNA: TGTGCCAGCAGTGAAGCGGGAAGAGCGGGAGGGCCCCCGCAGTACTTC

D gene: TRBD1
clone size: NA
V gene: TRBV5-5
J gene: TRBJ1-1
CDR3 length: 15
CDR3 protein: CASSPQTGLGTEAFF
CDR3 DNA: TGTGCCAGCAGCCCTCAGACAGGGCTCGGCACTGAAGCTTTCTTT

D gene: TRBD2
clone size: NA
V gene: TRBV5-5
J gene: TRBJ2-5
CDR3 length: 17
CDR3 protein: CASTKRLADNTQETQYF
CDR3 DNA: TGTGCCAGCACCAAAAGACTAGCGGACAATACACAAGAGACCCAGTACTTC

D gene: NA
clone size: few
V gene: TRBV9
J gene: TRBJ1-6
CDR3 length: 14
CDR3 protein: CASSVGTLHSPLHF
CDR3 DNA: TGTGCCAGCAGCGTAGGGACACTTCATTCACCCCTCCACTTT

D gene: NA
clone size: NA
V gene: TRBV7-8
J gene: TRBJ1-2
CDR3 length: 15
CDR3 protein: CASSLALSSTGGYTF
CDR3 DNA: TGTGCCAGCAGCTTAGCGTTGAGTTCGACGGGTGGCTACACCTTC

D gene: NA
clone size: NA
V gene: TRBV13
J gene: TRBJ2-7
CDR3 length: 13
CDR3 protein: CASRAFRDYEQYF
CDR3 DNA: TGTGCCAGCAGGGCTTTCAGGGACTACGAGCAGTACTTC

D gene: TRBD1
clone size: NA
V gene: TRBV7-9
J gene: TRBJ1-1
CDR3 length: 15
CDR3 protein: CASSPWGQGNTEAFF
CDR3 DNA: TGTGCCAGCAGCCCGTGGGGACAGGGAAACACTGAAGCTTTCTTT

D gene: TRBD1
clone size: NA
V gene: TRBV2
J gene: TRBJ2-5
CDR3 length: 15
CDR3 protein: CASSKLGTAEETQYF
CDR3 DNA: TGTGCCAGCAGCAAGCTTGGGACAGCCGAAGAGACCCAGTACTTC

D gene: NA
clone size: NA
V gene: TRBV9
J gene: TRBJ2-5
CDR3 length: 14
CDR3 protein: CASSVAGGGETQYF
CDR3 DNA: TGTGCCAGCAGCGTAGCGGGGGGCGGGGAGACCCAGTACTTC